The 14 T cell receptor beta chains listed next were all sequenced from one sample in a study of T-cell reconstitution after alpha-beta-depleted transplantation in children. It was with unique molecular identifiers that the TCRbeta library was prepared. Using its own MiXCR run on the PCR reads, TCRdb lists one record per CDR3 protein. The table includes 900,000 or so distinct CDR3 sequences, roughly 15% detected once. The sample here was PBMCs, mostly from graft donor cells, taken 360 days after TCRalphabeta/CD19-depleted stem cell transplant. The origin of the receptors is a male patient aged 10 to 17 who had a stem cell transplant for acute lymphoblastic leukemia, so the T cells may come from the graft donor.

The chain recombines TRBV12-3 or TRBV12-4 with TRBJ2-7, with 10 bases aligning to TRBD2. After removal of 4 bases from V and 11 bases from J, the junction contained 11 bases not matched to a gene. There are 14 residues in the CDR3. The CDR3 is CASSSLAGGGVEYF. The DNA of the CDR3 is TGTGCCAGCAGTTCCTTAGCGGGAGGCGGGGTTGAGTACTTC.

The chain links TRBV5-1 to TRBJ1-1, with D hard to call. The CDR3 covers 14 residues. V was trimmed by 0 bases and J by 6 bases, leaving 12 bases between them. CDR1 is SGHRS, CDR2 YFSETQ, per germline. The chain's CDR3 is CASSLEGLWSEAFF. The CDR3 DNA is TGCGCCAGCAGCTTGGAAGGCCTTTGGTCTGAAGCTTTCTTT.

J is TRBJ2-2 and V is TRBV6-5, with 8 positions matching TRBD1. Looked up from germline, CDR1 is MNHEY and CDR2 is SVGAGI. V lost 2 bases and J lost 5; bases outside the gene matches: 10. CDR3 length: 17 residues. The CDR3 sequence is CASSYPQGARVTGELFF. The CDR3 nucleotides are TGTGCCAGCAGTTACCCCCAGGGGGCTCGGGTAACCGGGGAGCTGTTTTTT.

V is TRBV5-1 and J is TRBJ2-3, with TRBD1 matching over 9 bases. After removal of 6 bases from V and 0 bases from J, the junction contained 5 bases not matched to a gene. In germline, CDR1 is SGHRS, CDR2 YFSETQ. This CDR3 is built from 15 residues. The chain's CDR3 is CASKDRGRSTDTQYF. CDR3 coding DNA: TGCGCCAGCAAGGACAGGGGCCGTAGCACAGATACGCAGTATTTT.

The chain is built from TRBV12-3 or TRBV12-4 and TRBJ2-2, with D perhaps matching TRBD2 (5 bases). The V and J ends lost 6 bases and 0 bases respectively, with 14 bases between them. The CDR3 runs to 16 residues. The CDR3 nucleotides are TGTGCCAGCAGAACACCAAGGAGGCCGAACACCGGGGAGCTGTTTTTT. As protein: CASRTPRRPNTGELFF.

This clonotype was seen repeatedly, ten times or more. This chain connects TRBV14 to TRBJ2-1; D is unclear. Trimming pared 1 base from V and 10 bases from J, leaving 11 bases between. The CDR3 contains 13 residues. Germline CDR1 reads SGHDN; CDR2 reads FVKESK. The chain's CDR3 is CASSQVVRGEQFF. DNA of the CDR3: TGTGCCAGCAGCCAAGTCGTACGAGGAGAGCAGTTCTTC.

The V and J genes are TRBV18 and TRBJ2-2; D is unresolved. V was pared by 6 bases and J by 0 bases, with 20 bases between. The CDR3 runs to 18 residues. Germline V gene lookup returns CDR1 KGHSH and CDR2 LQKENI. The CDR3 coding sequence is TGTGCCAGCTCCCACGAGAGACCCCAGGTTGCGAACACCGGGGAGCTGTTTTTT. Protein product: CASSHERPQVANTGELFF.

Worth noting for this clonotype: The CDR3 carries no conserved terminal phenylalanine or tryptophan, so it likely arises from a read error. The chain uses TRBV5-1 and TRBJ2-1, with 10 bases fitting TRBD2. Looked up from germline, CDR1 is SGHRS and CDR2 is YFSETQ. The trim removed 0 bases at V and 5 bases at J, leaving 11 bases unmatched. The CDR3 is made up of 18 amino acids. CDR3 DNA: TGCGCCAGCAGCTTGGAGGCTAGCGGGAGTATAGGGCACAATGAGCAGTTCCTC. Residues: CASSLEASGSIGHNEQFL.

This clonotype was seen ten or more times. The chain uses TRBV7-3 and TRBJ1-1; D unclear. Trimming removed 0 bases from V and 4 bases from J, with 6 bases in between. The CDR3 loop spans 13 amino acids. Germline CDR1 is SGHTA and CDR2 is FQGTGA. CDR3 loop: CASSLTPGTEAFF. CDR3 coding DNA: TGTGCCAGCAGCTTAACCCCCGGCACTGAAGCTTTCTTT. Full variable domain (outside the CDR3, taken from reference TRBV7-3 and TRBJ1-1): GAGVSQTPSNKVTEKGKYVELRCDPISGHTALYWYRQSLGQGPEFLIYFQGTGAADDSGLPNDRFFAVRPEGSVSTLKIQRTERGDSAVYLCASSLTPGTEAFFGQGTRLTVV.

V is TRBV5-6 and J is TRBJ2-7, with D hard to call. Trimming took off 2 bases at V and 2 bases at J, with 17 bases between the two ends. The CDR3 is 16 amino acids. Germline CDR1 reads SGHDT; CDR2 reads YYEEEE. CDR3 in DNA: TGTGCCAGCAGCTTAATCCGAGACGCAGTCCCCTACGAGCAGTACTTC. It encodes CASSLIRDAVPYEQYF. The full variable domain, in which reference TRBV5-6 and TRBJ2-7 provide the parts outside the CDR3, is DAGVTQSPTHLIKTRGQQVTLRCSPKSGHDTVSWYQQALGQGPQFIFQYYEEEERQRGNFPDRFSGHQFPNYSSELNVNALLLGDSALYLCASSLIRDAVPYEQYFGPGTRLTVT.

The rearrangement links TRBV19 to TRBJ2-2; TRBD1 agrees at 8 bases. This CDR3 is 15 amino acids long. Germline assignment: CDR1 LNHDA and CDR2 SQIVND (reference sequence). The V and J ends lost 10 bases and 6 bases, in that order; junction bases with no gene match: 13. The DNA of the CDR3 is TGTGCCACTACCAGGGCGACAGGGGAAGCCGGGGAGCTGTTTTTT. Amino acid sequence: CATTRATGEAGELFF.

This clonotype was picked up a small number of times. The rearrangement uses TRBV7-9 and TRBJ2-5; 9 positions agree with TRBD1. The germline V gene has CDR1 SEHNR and CDR2 FQNEAQ (reference sequence). The V gene end was trimmed by 2 bases and the J gene end by 4 bases; junction bases not matched to a gene: 11. This CDR3 is 17 amino acids long. The CDR3 nucleotides are TGTGCCAGCAGCTTATCTTGGAGACAGGGGGTTTCAGAGACCCAGTACTTC. This encodes CASSLSWRQGVSETQYF.

This chain joins TRBV9 and TRBJ2-1, with D hard to call. Germline lookup yields CDR1 SGDLS and CDR2 YYNGEE. The V gene lost 0 bases and the J gene lost 2 bases, with 6 bases spanning the gap. This CDR3 has 14 residues. The CDR3 protein is CASSVGLPYNEQFF. The CDR3 DNA sequence: TGTGCCAGCAGCGTAGGTCTCCCCTACAATGAGCAGTTCTTC.

The DNA of the CDR3 is TGCGCCAGCAGCTCCGAAGCCGGGACACCAGAAGTAAATAATGAAAAACTGTTTTTT. Its protein is CASSSEAGTPEVNNEKLFF. V gene TRBV5-1 combines with J gene TRBJ1-4; weak D call: TRBD1 (6 bases). The germline CDR1 and CDR2 sequences are SGHRS and YFSETQ. With 3 bases removed from V and 4 bases from J, the gap between germline ends came to 25 bases. This CDR3 is 19 amino acids long.